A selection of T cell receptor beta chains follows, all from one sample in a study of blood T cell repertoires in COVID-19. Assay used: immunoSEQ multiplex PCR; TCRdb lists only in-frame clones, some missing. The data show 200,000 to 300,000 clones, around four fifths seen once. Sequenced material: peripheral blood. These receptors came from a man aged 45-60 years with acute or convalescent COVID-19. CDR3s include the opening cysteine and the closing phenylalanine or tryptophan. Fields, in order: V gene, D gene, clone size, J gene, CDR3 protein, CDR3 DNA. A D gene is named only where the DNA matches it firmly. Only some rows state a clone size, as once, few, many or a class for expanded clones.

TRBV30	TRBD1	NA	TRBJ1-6	CAWRMDRGNSPLHF	TGTGCCTGGAGGATGGACAGGGGAAATTCACCCCTCCACTTT
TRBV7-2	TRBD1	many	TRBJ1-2	CASSLGGQGLSYTF	TGTGCCAGCAGCTTAGGGGGACAGGGTCTAAGCTACACCTTC
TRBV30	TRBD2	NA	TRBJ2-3	CAWGTSVVDTQYF	TGTGCCTGGGGGACTAGCGTTGTTGATACGCAGTATTTT
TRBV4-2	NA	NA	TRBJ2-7	CASSQGLGANEQYF	TGTGCCAGCAGCCAAGGACTAGGGGCCAACGAGCAGTACTTC
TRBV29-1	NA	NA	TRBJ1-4	CSGRTPANEKLFF	TGCAGCGGGAGGACTCCGGCGAACGAAAAACTGTTTTTT
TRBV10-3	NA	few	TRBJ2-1	CATGIQSSYNEQFF	TGTGCCACAGGGATACAGAGCTCCTACAATGAGCAGTTCTTC
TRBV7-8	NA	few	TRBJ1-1	CASSLRTGTWGSEAFF	TGTGCCAGCAGCCTAAGAACAGGGACCTGGGGGTCTGAAGCTTTCTTT
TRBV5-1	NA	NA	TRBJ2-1	CASSSRGLNFGNEQFF	TGCGCCAGCAGCTCCCGGGGGTTGAACTTCGGCAATGAGCAGTTCTTC
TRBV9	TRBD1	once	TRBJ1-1	CASSVVQGRSEAFF	TGTGCCAGCAGCGTAGTACAGGGGCGTAGTGAAGCTTTCTTT
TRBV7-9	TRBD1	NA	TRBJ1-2	CASSTNRGASSYGYTF	TGTGCCAGCAGCACTAACAGGGGGGCGTCGAGCTATGGCTACACCTTC
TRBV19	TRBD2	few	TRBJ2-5	CASSISSGGAETQYF	TGTGCCAGTAGTATTAGCAGCGGGGGGGCGGAGACCCAGTACTTC
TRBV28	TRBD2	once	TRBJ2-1	CASSPLAGGPPYNEQFF	TGTGCCAGCAGTCCACTAGCGGGAGGACCTCCCTACAATGAGCAGTTCTTC
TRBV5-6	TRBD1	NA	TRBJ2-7	CASSSGTGVYEQYF	TGTGCCAGCAGTTCCGGGACAGGGGTATACGAGCAGTACTTC
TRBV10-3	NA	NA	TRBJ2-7	CAISEITNSYEQYF	TGTGCCATCAGTGAGATAACTAATTCCTACGAGCAGTACTTC
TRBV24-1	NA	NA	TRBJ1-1	CATRAGQPNTEAFF	TGTGCCACCAGGGCTGGACAGCCGAACACTGAAGCTTTCTTT
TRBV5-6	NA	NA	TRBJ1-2	CASSLGAYGYTF	TGTGCCAGCAGCTTGGGGGCCTATGGCTACACCTTC
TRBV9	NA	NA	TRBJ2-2	CASSVRGFNTGELFF	TGTGCCAGCAGCGTAAGAGGGTTTAACACCGGGGAGCTGTTTTTT
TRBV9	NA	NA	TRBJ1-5	CASSSHSNQPQHF	TGTGCCAGCAGCTCTCACTCGAATCAGCCCCAGCATTTT
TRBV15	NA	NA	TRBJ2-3	CATSSLRGVTDTQYF	TGTGCCACCAGCAGCCTCAGGGGGGTGACAGATACGCAGTATTTT
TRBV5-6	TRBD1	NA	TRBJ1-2	CASSSGGAYGYTF	TGTGCCAGCAGCTCAGGGGGAGCTTATGGCTACACCTTC
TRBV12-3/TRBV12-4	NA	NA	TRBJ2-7	CASSPRGSYEQYF	TGTGCCAGCAGTCCAAGGGGTTCCTACGAGCAGTACTTC
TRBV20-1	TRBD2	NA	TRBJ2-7	CSAALAEGQYF	TGCAGTGCTGCACTAGCGGAGGGACAGTACTTC
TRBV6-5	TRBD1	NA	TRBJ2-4	CASRNRGENIQYF	TGTGCCAGCAGAAACAGGGGAGAAAACATTCAGTACTTC
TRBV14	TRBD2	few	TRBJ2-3	CASARLAGDVDTQYF	TGTGCCAGCGCAAGACTAGCGGGAGACGTGGATACGCAGTATTTT
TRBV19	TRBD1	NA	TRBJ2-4	CASSTGTGGTQYF	TGTGCCAGTAGTACCGGGACAGGGGGCACTCAGTACTTC
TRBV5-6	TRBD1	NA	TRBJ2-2	CASSPRTGYYTGELFF	TGTGCCAGCAGCCCCAGGACAGGGTACTACACCGGGGAGCTGTTTTTT
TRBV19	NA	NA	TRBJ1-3	CASTRDKGPGNTIYF	TGTGCCAGTACCAGGGACAAGGGCCCTGGAAACACCATATATTTT
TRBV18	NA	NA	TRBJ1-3	CASSPGGNLRAIYF	TGTGCCAGCTCACCAGGAGGGAACCTCCGGGCCATATATTTT
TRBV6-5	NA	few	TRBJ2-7	CASSYKGGSGYEQYF	TGTGCCAGCAGTTACAAGGGAGGCTCGGGGTACGAGCAGTACTTC
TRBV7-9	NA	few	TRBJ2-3	CASTSRTSQYF	TGTGCCAGCACCTCCAGAACGTCGCAGTATTTT
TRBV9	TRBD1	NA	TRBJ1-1	CASSVGILGPGTGPTEAFF	TGTGCCAGCAGCGTAGGCATATTGGGTCCCGGGACAGGACCCACTGAAGCTTTCTTT
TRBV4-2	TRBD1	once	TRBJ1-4	CASSQVATGTDIEKLFF	TGTGCCAGCAGCCAAGTCGCCACCGGGACAGATATTGAAAAACTGTTTTTT
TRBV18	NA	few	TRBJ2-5	CASSGTGRGETQYF	TGTGCCAGCTCAGGAACGGGGAGAGGGGAGACCCAGTACTTC
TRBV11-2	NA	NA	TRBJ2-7	CASSLDLRGTRTYEQYF	TGTGCCAGCAGCTTAGATCTGCGGGGAACCCGCACCTACGAGCAGTACTTC
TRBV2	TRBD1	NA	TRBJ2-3	CASRGGQVHSTDTQYF	TGTGCCAGCAGGGGGGGACAGGTACATAGCACAGATACGCAGTATTTT
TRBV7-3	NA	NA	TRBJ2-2	CASSLAWSQNTGELFF	TGTGCCAGCAGCCTGGCCTGGAGCCAGAACACCGGGGAGCTGTTTTTT
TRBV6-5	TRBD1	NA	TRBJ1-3	CASSYARGRGNTIYF	TGTGCCAGCAGTTACGCAAGGGGGCGAGGAAACACCATATATTTT
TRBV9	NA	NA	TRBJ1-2	CASSVGGGAPVYGYTF	TGTGCCAGCAGCGTAGGAGGGGGGGCCCCAGTCTACGGCTACACCTTC
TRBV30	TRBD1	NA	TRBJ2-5	CAWKDRGHQYF	TGTGCCTGGAAGGACAGGGGTCACCAGTACTTC
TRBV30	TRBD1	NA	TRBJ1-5	CAWTTGMAQPQHF	TGTGCCTGGACGACAGGGATGGCTCAGCCCCAGCATTTT
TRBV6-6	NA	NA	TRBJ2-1	CASSYRESEQFF	TGTGCCAGCAGTTACAGGGAGAGTGAGCAGTTCTTC